This T cell receptor beta chain is from a study of shared clonotypes between healthy human individuals. Every donor, a Caucasian adult, lived in Nashville, Tennessee. Each cell subset's genomic DNA was divided evenly among several immunoSEQ plates. The table came from immunoSEQ multiplex PCR; TCRdb's copy has only in-frame clones and leaves some out. The sample has under 1,100,000 clones, about four fifths seen once. This receptor was identified in a young man in good health. Some clones in this sample may be carry-over from other donors' samples. Sequenced input: memory CD4+ T cells from PBMCs. Specified subset: CD45RA-negative fraction.

The CDR3 region has the DNA TGCGCCAGCAGATCAGGCAGTCAAGCAGATACGCAGTATTTT. Its protein product is CASRSGSQADTQYF. V gene TRBV5-1 combines with J gene TRBJ2-3; D is unclear. Germline V gene data show CDR1 as SGHRS and CDR2 as YFSETQ. The CDR3 runs 14 residues. V gave up 5 bases and J gave up 4 bases, with 14 bases separating them.